Reported below is one T cell receptor beta chain. Its specificity is not known. The data originate from a study of cytomegalovirus exposure and HLA in healthy donors. As for the study in general: The use of the same platform for the 100 to 150 validation repertoires and the roughly 730 first-cohort repertoires was reported by a later analysis. General study results and limits: Specificity of a few CMV-associated chains for CMV antigens was verified in vitro. Most TCR sequences showed up rarely, but some public TCRs showed up in many donors. Cytomegalovirus-associated status was assigned to about 170 TCR beta chains.

Sequenced by immunoSEQ multiplex PCR; TCRdb stores in-frame clones only, minus some. The sample lists tens of thousands of clones, roughly 95% seen once, with about 4.5% in the top ten. The CDR3 extends over 17 amino acids. Germline V gene lookup returns CDR1 LNHDA and CDR2 SQIVND (reference sequence). Unmatched junction bases numbered 16, after V lost 5 bases and J lost 4 bases. The chain recombines TRBV19 with TRBJ2-5, with 7 bases aligning to TRBD1. The sequence was collected from a woman aged 18-30 years in good health and CMV-seropositive. Sequenced sample: PBMCs. The CDR3 loop is CASSLLPIRDRRETQYF. The CDR3 coding sequence is TGTGCCAGTAGTTTACTCCCGATCCGGGACAGAAGAGAGACCCAGTACTTC.